This T cell receptor (beta chain) was found in a study of siplizumab effects on memory and regulatory T cells. Study-wide findings and caveats: Siplizumab led to significantly less abundant alloreactive sequences that could be traced back to unstimulated CD4+ memory cells. Both greater diversity than memory cells and a major contribution to the alloresponse seemed to characterize naive T cells. Proliferating Tregs taken from siplizumab cultures were not shown to have a confirmed suppressive function. Unstimulated subset assignment was obtained for only a minor fraction of alloreactive clones.

Comments on this clone: Its antigen is unidentified.

Sequencing used immunoSEQ multiplex PCR; TCRdb keeps in-frame clones, though not all of them. The sample contains over 85,000 clones, 94% of which appear only once. This CDR3 spans 12 amino acids. Germline CDR1 is MNHEY and CDR2 is SVGAGI. Trimming took off 7 bases at V and 0 bases at J, with 6 bases between the two ends. This chain joins TRBV6-5 and TRBJ1-1; no firm D call. The sequence was collected from a human donor in good health. The sample consisted of non-Treg CD4+ T cells sorted from blood. The CDR3 DNA follows: TGTGCCAGCAACCCATTGAACACTGAAGCTTTCTTT. As protein: CASNPLNTEAFF.